Below are 24 T cell receptor beta chains sequenced from a single sample in a study of cytomegalovirus exposure and HLA in healthy donors. The study ran its PCR with 60 Vbeta and 13 Jbeta primers. Method: immunoSEQ multiplex PCR; TCRdb's copy keeps in-frame clones and lacks some. This sample carries 110,000 or so clones, roughly 70% of them seen once, and the ten largest clones take 11%. Sequenced material: PBMCs. The receptors here all came from a woman between 50 and 59 years old in good health and CMV-seropositive.

This sequence joins TRBV6-5 and TRBJ2-7; 7 nucleotides align to TRBD2. This CDR3 is 14 amino acids long. Germline-derived CDR1 and CDR2 are MNHEY and SVGAGI. Unmatched junction bases numbered 5, after V lost 6 bases and J lost 0 bases. CDR3 sequence: CASRGLLGSYEQYF. In nucleotides, the CDR3 is TGTGCCAGCAGGGGACTATTGGGCTCCTACGAGCAGTACTTC.

The genes are TRBV5-1 and TRBJ1-4; 8 bases align to TRBD1. The CDR3 is 14 amino acids. V was pared by 1 base and J by 16 bases, with 12 bases of the junction left unmatched. CDR1 is SGHRS, CDR2 YFSETQ, per germline. The CDR3 protein is CASSLWQGADERFF. The CDR3 DNA sequence: TGCGCCAGCAGCTTGTGGCAGGGGGCCGATGAACGGTTTTTT.

This chain connects TRBV7-9 to TRBJ1-2, with 7 bases fitting TRBD1. Germline CDR1 reads SEHNR; CDR2 reads FQNEAQ (reference sequence). The CDR3 spans 14 residues. Trimming took 2 bases from V and 4 from J; bases not matched to a gene: 4. CDR3 bases: TGTGCCAGCAGCTTAAGAGGGGGCTCCTATGGCTACACCTTC. It encodes CASSLRGGSYGYTF.

The chain recombines TRBV29-1 with TRBJ1-6; 7 positions match TRBD1. The trim removed 5 bases at V and 10 bases at J, leaving 8 bases unmatched. The CDR3 is 13 residues long. CDR1 SQVTM and CDR2 ANQGSEA come from the germline V gene. In nucleotides, the CDR3 is TGCAGCGTTACGACAGGGAGTCAATCACCCCTCCACTTT. Its protein product is CSVTTGSQSPLHF.

The chain uses TRBV29-1 and TRBJ1-2; 10 bases are a match to TRBD1. The CDR3 has 13 residues. Looked up from germline, CDR1 is SQVTM and CDR2 is ANQGSEA. Unmatched junction bases numbered 4, after V lost 6 bases and J lost 3 bases. The CDR3 protein is CSVKTGGDYGYTF. The DNA of the CDR3 is TGCAGCGTCAAGACAGGGGGCGACTATGGCTACACCTTC. The variable domain in full, completed from reference TRBV29-1 and TRBJ1-2, reads SAVISQKPSRDICQRGTSLTIQCQVDSQVTMMFWYRQQPGQSLTLIATANQGSEATYESGFVIDKFPISRPNLTFSTLTVSNMSPEDSSIYLCSVKTGGDYGYTFGSGTRLTVV.

The chain has TRBV19 and TRBJ2-7; 7 nucleotides align to TRBD2. J was trimmed by 4 bases and V by 9 bases; bases with no gene match: 3. The CDR3 length is 11 residues. Germline CDR1 reads LNHDA; CDR2 reads SQIVND (reference sequence). The CDR3 DNA reads as TGTGCCAGCGGACTAGAGTACGAGCAGTACTTC. Translating it yields CASGLEYEQYF.

This sequence joins TRBV2 and TRBJ2-7, with D uncertain. V lost 7 bases to trimming and J lost 0 bases, with 7 bases between them. This CDR3 has 12 amino acids. Per germline, CDR1 SNHLY and CDR2 FYNNEI. The DNA of the CDR3 is TGTGCCAGCACCGACATCTCCTACGAGCAGTACTTC. It is translated as CASTDISYEQYF.

The chain combines TRBV15 with TRBJ1-1, with 8 bases that match TRBD1. This CDR3 region has 15 residues. Germline V gene data show CDR1 as LNHNV and CDR2 as YYDKDF (reference sequence). The V gene end was trimmed by 1 base and the J gene end by 1 base; junction bases not matched to a gene: 2. CDR3 nucleotide sequence: TGTGCCACCAGCAGAGGCGGGACAGGGAACACTGAAGCTTTCTTT. It yields the protein CATSRGGTGNTEAFF.

This chain joins TRBV6-6 and TRBJ2-1; TRBD1 might be the D (6 bases). CDR1 MNHNY and CDR2 SVGAGI come from the germline V gene (reference sequence). This CDR3 is built from 16 residues. Trimming left V 7 bases short and J 1 base short, with 17 bases between. CDR3 in DNA: TGTGCCAGCACCTCGGACAGCCCAATTTCCTACAATGAGCAGTTCTTC. Its protein product is CASTSDSPISYNEQFF.

The gene calls are TRBV28 and TRBJ2-1; TRBD2 matches 8 bases. V was clipped by 5 bases and J by 2 bases; unmatched bases: 8. The CDR3 is 16 residues long. The germline V gene encodes CDR1 MDHEN and CDR2 SYDVKM. CDR3: CASSTTGTRTYNEQFF. As DNA, the CDR3 is TGTGCCAGCAGTACCACCGGGACTAGGACCTACAATGAGCAGTTCTTC.

V is TRBV29-1 and J is TRBJ2-1; perhaps TRBD2 as D (6 bases). CDR1 is SQVTM and CDR2 is ANQGSEA in the germline V gene. The CDR3 consists of 14 residues. Trimming took off 4 bases at V and 0 bases at J, with 10 bases between the two ends. The CDR3 loop reads CSVVGGSSYNEQFF. The CDR3, as DNA: TGCAGCGTTGTGGGGGGTAGCTCCTACAATGAGCAGTTCTTC.

This clone was seen a few times. V and J are TRBV4-3 and TRBJ1-6; no firm D call. With 2 bases removed from V and 5 bases from J, the gap between germline ends came to 13 bases. Germline V gene data show CDR1 as LGHNA and CDR2 as YSLEER. This CDR3 is built from 16 residues. The CDR3 reads CASSQYSPSNNSPLHF. DNA of the CDR3: TGCGCCAGCAGCCAATACAGCCCGTCTAATAATTCACCCCTCCACTTT.

The V and J genes are TRBV6-1 and TRBJ2-1, with D tentatively TRBD2 (7 bases). V lost 8 bases to trimming and J lost 5 bases, with 16 bases between them. This CDR3 is 14 amino acids long. Germline assignment: CDR1 MNHNS and CDR2 SASEGT. The CDR3 loop is CASESGGSNNEQFF. The DNA for the CDR3 is TGTGCCAGCGAATCGGGGGGCTCTAACAATGAGCAGTTCTTC.

Written as DNA, the CDR3 is TGTGCCAGCAGTGGGCAGGGAACACTCCCTGAAGCTTTCTTT. This encodes CASSGQGTLPEAFF. This chain links TRBV6-1 with TRBJ1-1, with a possible D match to TRBD1 (5 bases). V gave up 4 bases and J gave up 6 bases, with 15 bases separating them. The CDR3 runs 14 residues. Germline V gives CDR1 MNHNS, CDR2 SASEGT.

CDR3 sequence (DNA): TGTGCCAGCAGTCTGGGACAGAACACTGAAGCTTTCTTT. This gives the protein CASSLGQNTEAFF. The rearrangement uses TRBV2 and TRBJ1-1; weak D call: TRBD1 (6 bases). CDR3 size: 13 residues. The germline gives CDR1 SNHLY, CDR2 FYNNEI. V dropped 5 bases and J dropped 1 base, with 8 bases sitting between them.

The gene calls are TRBV29-1 and TRBJ2-3; TRBD1 aligns across 8 bases. This CDR3 has 16 residues. Per germline, CDR1 SQVTM and CDR2 ANQGSEA. V shed 0 bases, J shed 0 bases, and the junction held 5 bases outside the gene matches. This CDR3 is CSVEDRTGPSTDTQYF. CDR3 nucleotide sequence: TGCAGCGTTGAAGATCGGACAGGGCCAAGCACAGATACGCAGTATTTT.

The genes are TRBV18 and TRBJ2-1; 11 positions agree with TRBD2. The germline V gene encodes CDR1 KGHSH and CDR2 LQKENI. The CDR3 is 13 amino acids. J gave up 6 bases and V 5 bases, and 0 bases lay outside the gene matches. The CDR3, as DNA: TGTGCCAGCTCAGGGACTAGCGGCAATGAGCAGTTCTTC. It codes for CASSGTSGNEQFF.

This clone was observed a few times. The chain employs TRBV11-3 and TRBJ2-3; 8 bases are shared with TRBD2. Germline-derived CDR1 and CDR2 are SGHNT and YENEEA. The CDR3 spans 13 residues. J gave up 7 bases and V 5 bases, and 5 bases lay outside the gene matches. CDR3 in amino acids: CASSQGLANTQYF. CDR3 in DNA: TGTGCCAGCAGCCAAGGACTAGCTAATACGCAGTATTTT.

This clone has a handful of counts. CDR3 in DNA: TGTGCCGCGGGGGTCATGGTGGGGTCCTACGAGCAGTACTTC. This codes for CAAGVMVGSYEQYF. V is TRBV6-1 and J is TRBJ2-7, with 7 bases aligning to TRBD2. The germline V gene encodes CDR1 MNHNS and CDR2 SASEGT. The ends lost 11 bases at V and 1 base at J; junction bases unmatched: 11. The CDR3 spans 14 residues.

The V gene is TRBV18, the J gene TRBJ1-1, with TRBD1 matching 7 bases. Trimming cost V 4 bases and J 2 bases; bases outside gene matches: 7. There are 15 residues in the CDR3. Germline assignment: CDR1 KGHSH and CDR2 LQKENI. For the CDR3, the DNA is TGTGCCAGCTCACGTAACAGGGGCGAAAACACTGAAGCTTTCTTT. Translating it yields CASSRNRGENTEAFF.

This clone came up once. The chain has TRBV9 and TRBJ2-1; 8 bases map to TRBD1. This CDR3 comprises 16 residues. Losses at the gene ends were 3 bases for V and 7 bases for J; bases not matched to a gene: 12. Germline values: CDR1 SGDLS, CDR2 YYNGEE. The CDR3 spells CASSGKQGGIFNEQFF. CDR3 nucleotide sequence: TGTGCCAGCAGCGGAAAACAGGGGGGAATTTTTAATGAGCAGTTCTTC.

The chain carries TRBV29-1 and TRBJ1-2; D is possibly TRBD1 (6 bases). The CDR3 extends over 12 amino acids. Deletions cut 5 bases from V and 8 bases from J, with 15 bases between. In germline, CDR1 is SQVTM, CDR2 ANQGSEA. The CDR3 nucleotides are TGCAGCGTTTTGGACAGCGGCCTGGGCTACACCTTC. This codes for CSVLDSGLGYTF.

This rearrangement joins TRBV7-8 to TRBJ2-1, with 7 bases matching TRBD1. The CDR3 runs to 15 residues. Germline CDR1 reads SGHVS; CDR2 reads FQNEAQ. J gave up 2 bases and V 0 bases, and 1 base lay outside the gene matches. The CDR3 coding sequence is TGTGCCAGCAGCTTAGCCCAGGGGGCCTACAATGAGCAGTTCTTC. Protein: CASSLAQGAYNEQFF.

The genes are TRBV7-2 and TRBJ1-2; 12 bases match TRBD1. This CDR3 region has 14 residues. CDR1 is SGHTA, CDR2 FQGNSA, per germline. V gave up 5 bases and J gave up 6 bases; unmatched junction bases: 4. The CDR3 DNA is TGTGCCAGCAGCCCCGGGACAGGGGGCGATGGCTACACCTTC. Protein: CASSPGTGGDGYTF.